This TCR beta chain was identified in a study of cytomegalovirus exposure and HLA in healthy donors. Background on the study: The study's early data release held tens of millions of unique TCRs from HLA-typed donors.

Primers included in the PCR were 60 Vbeta and 13 Jbeta primers. Profiled with immunoSEQ multiplex PCR; TCRdb holds only in-frame clones, not every one. The sample contains fewer than 120,000 clones, approximately 78% of which appear only once. The donors, nominally healthy at sampling, likely had unrecorded immune exposures. From germline, CDR1 is LGHNA and CDR2 YSLEER. The CDR3 covers 13 residues. This clone was recorded a few times. Germline is not matched at one junction end, which may reflect a read error. The rearrangement joins TRBV4-3 to TRBJ2-4; tentative D call: TRBD2 (6 bases). The sample was PBMCs. This sequence was found in a woman under 40 in good health and CMV-seronegative. CDR3 nucleotides: TGCGCCAGCAGCCAGTATCGGACGGGGCCGGGACTCTTC. Translated, it gives CASSQYRTGPGLF.